This passage covers 7 T cell receptor beta chains from one sample sequenced in a study of shared clonotypes between healthy human individuals. Using immunoSEQ multiplex PCR, the repertoire was profiled, and TCRdb retains in-frame clones only, with some absent. Here the sample spans about 750,000 clones, about 92% being singletons. CD8 cells regarded as naive lacked CD45RO, were positively chosen for CCR7, and omitted terminally differentiated effector memory CD45RA+ cells. Sequenced sample: naive CD8+ T cells sorted from blood. Receptors were obtained from a man aged 30 to 45 in good health.

This rearrangement joins TRBV28 to TRBJ2-1; D is unresolved. V lost 6 bases and J 5 bases, leaving 11 bases between the germline ends. This CDR3 is built from 13 residues. Germline lookup yields CDR1 MDHEN and CDR2 SYDVKM. CDR3 residues: CASRRTLHNEQFF. The DNA of the CDR3 is TGTGCCAGCAGACGGACGTTACACAATGAGCAGTTCTTC.

The rearrangement links TRBV28 to TRBJ2-1; the D call may be TRBD1 or TRBD2 (6 bases each). This CDR3 is built from 13 residues. V lost 6 bases and J 4 bases, leaving 10 bases between the germline ends. The germline V gene encodes CDR1 MDHEN and CDR2 SYDVKM. In DNA, the CDR3 is TGTGCCAGCAGCCCGGGGGCTTACAATGAGCAGTTCTTC. As protein: CASSPGAYNEQFF.

Only one count was recorded for this clone. The V gene is TRBV28, the J gene TRBJ2-7, with D perhaps being TRBD1 or TRBD2 (6 bases each). This CDR3 has 14 residues. Germline CDR1 and CDR2: MDHEN and SYDVKM. Deletions cut 2 bases from V and 2 bases from J, with 10 bases between. CDR3 protein: CASSLRGPPYEQYF. CDR3 nucleotides: TGTGCCAGCAGTTTACGGGGGCCCCCCTACGAGCAGTACTTC.

The chain links TRBV27 to TRBJ2-1; 9 positions agree with TRBD2. In germline, CDR1 is MNHEY, CDR2 SMNVEV (reference sequence). The J segment lost 7 bases and the V segment lost 7 bases, leaving 23 bases of the junction unmatched. This CDR3 contains 19 residues. The CDR3 here is CASTYVTAQTSGKRNEQFF. The CDR3 nucleotides are TGTGCCAGCACCTACGTAACCGCCCAGACTAGCGGAAAACGGAATGAGCAGTTCTTC.

The rearrangement uses TRBV15 and TRBJ2-7, with D tentatively TRBD1 (5 bases). CDR3 size: 14 residues. In germline, CDR1 is LNHNV, CDR2 YYDKDF (reference sequence). V was pared by 1 base and J by 2 bases, with 9 bases between. The CDR3 spells CATSRGKGTYEQYF. For the CDR3, the DNA is TGTGCCACCAGCAGAGGTAAGGGGACCTACGAGCAGTACTTC.

V is TRBV5-1 and J is TRBJ2-1, with 9 bases aligning to TRBD2. The germline CDR1 and CDR2 sequences are SGHRS and YFSETQ. The CDR3 runs 14 residues. After removal of 5 bases from V and 7 bases from J, the junction contained 7 bases not matched to a gene. For the CDR3, the DNA is TGCGCCAGCAGGGTGACTAGCGGCCGGAATGAGCAGTTCTTC. Translating it yields CASRVTSGRNEQFF.

This chain uses TRBV7-9 with TRBJ2-2, with TRBD2 matching over 10 bases. V trimming: 6 bases; J trimming: 7 bases; junction bases outside the gene matches: 14. Germline lookup yields CDR1 SEHNR and CDR2 FQNEAQ (reference sequence). CDR3 length: 17 residues. The CDR3 DNA reads as TGTGCCAGCAGAGACCTTCCCTTAGCGGGGGGTCACGGGGAGCTGTTTTTT. Translation: CASRDLPLAGGHGELFF.